This TCR beta chain was retrieved from a study of T cell responses to AZD1222 COVID-19 vaccine. Study-wide points: It should be noted that donors were predominantly white British and more often female, and clonal diversity was possibly underestimated.

The CDR3 extends over 15 amino acids. From germline, CDR1 is SNHLY and CDR2 FYNNEI. V shed 7 bases and J shed 2 bases, with 17 bases lying between them. The table came from immunoSEQ multiplex PCR; TCRdb's copy has only in-frame clones and leaves some out. The sample consists of 90,000 to 100,000 clones, around nine tenths of them appearing once. Remarks on this clone: Its antigen is unidentified.

The sample consisted of peripheral blood, taken on day 0 of AZD1222 vaccination. The source is an adult in good health. The chain recombines TRBV2 with TRBJ1-2; D remains ambiguous. CDR3 loop: CASTPRGPPNYGYTF. The CDR3 DNA reads as TGTGCCAGCACCCCTAGAGGCCCCCCCAACTATGGCTACACCTTC.